These 26 T cell receptor beta chains were sequenced from one sample in a study of shared clonotypes between healthy human individuals. Some clones are missing from TCRdb's copy, which holds only in-frame ones; the method was immunoSEQ multiplex PCR. The sample lists about 1,900,000 clones; roughly 95% were seen once. CD45RO-negative CD8 cells positively selected for CCR7 made up the naive population, which excluded terminally differentiated effector memory CD45RA+ cells. Sequencing was performed on naive CD8+ T cells sorted from blood. Every receptor here comes from a young man in good health.

The chain combines TRBV27 with TRBJ1-6; D perhaps matches TRBD1 (6 bases). The CDR3 has 17 amino acids. Germline assignment: CDR1 MNHEY and CDR2 SMNVEV (reference sequence). V was pared by 2 bases and J by 9 bases, with 20 bases between. CDR3 region: CASSLRAGAFSGSPLHF. As DNA, the CDR3 is TGTGCCAGCAGTTTAAGGGCAGGGGCGTTTAGCGGTTCACCCCTCCACTTT.

The gene calls are TRBV7-9 and TRBJ1-6; D might be TRBD1 (6 bases). CDR1 and CDR2 from the germline V gene are SEHNR and FQNEAQ (reference sequence). CDR3 length: 15 residues. V dropped 1 base and J dropped 9 bases, with 13 bases sitting between them. This CDR3 is CASSLEGGIASPLHF. CDR3 nucleotides: TGTGCCAGCAGCTTAGAAGGGGGAATAGCTTCACCCCTCCACTTT.

The rearrangement links TRBV10-2 to TRBJ1-4; 9 bases align to TRBD1. V lost 5 bases to trimming and J lost 8 bases; unmatched junction nucleotides: 6. Germline V gene sequence: CDR1 WSHSY, CDR2 SAAADI. This CDR3 has 14 amino acids. For the CDR3, the DNA is TGCGCCAGCAGTCCGACAGGGGGGGACGAAAAACTGTTTTTT. Translating it yields CASSPTGGDEKLFF.

This sequence joins TRBV12-5 and TRBJ1-2, with D tentatively TRBD1 (5 bases). CDR1 and CDR2 from the germline V gene are LGHNT and FRNRAP. The CDR3 runs to 14 residues. V was clipped by 2 bases and J by 0 bases, with 7 bases between them. For the CDR3, the DNA is TGTGCTAGTGGTTTGAGGGGTTCTAACTATGGCTACACCTTC. It specifies CASGLRGSNYGYTF.

This chain uses TRBV6-1 with TRBJ2-1, with 14 bases fitting TRBD2. V trimming: 4 bases; J trimming: 7 bases; junction bases outside the gene matches: 9. This CDR3 region has 17 residues. CDR1 and CDR2 (germline): MNHNS, SASEGT. CDR3 sequence reads: CASSVLGLAGEGNEQFF. CDR3 bases: TGTGCCAGCAGTGTTCTGGGACTAGCGGGGGAGGGGAATGAGCAGTTCTTC.

The chain recombines TRBV20-1 with TRBJ2-5, with a weak D call TRBD1 (6 bases). V lost 5 bases and J lost 10, with 8 bases in between. The CDR3 loop spans 9 amino acids. Germline V CDR1 and CDR2: DFQATT, SNEGSKA (reference sequence). This CDR3 is CSAPGDQYF. In DNA form, the CDR3 reads TGCAGTGCTCCAGGGGACCAGTACTTC.

The chain links TRBV2 to TRBJ2-2; TRBD2 matches 11 bases. Per the germline V gene, CDR1 is SNHLY and CDR2 is FYNNEI. Trimming removed 8 bases from V and 7 bases from J; junction bases left unmatched: 12. The CDR3 sequence is 16 residues long. The CDR3 loop reads CASPKQTSGAVGELFF. The CDR3 coding sequence is TGTGCCAGCCCAAAACAGACTAGCGGGGCCGTCGGGGAGCTGTTTTTT. Together with reference TRBV2 and TRBJ2-2, the CDR3 gives the full variable domain: EPEVTQTPSHQVTQMGQEVILRCVPISNHLYFYWYRQILGQKVEFLVSFYNNEISEKSEIFDDQFSVERPDGSNFTLKIRSTKLEDSAMYFCASPKQTSGAVGELFFGEGSRLTVL.

Points on this clone: Other nucleotide sequences from this sample produce the same CDR3. The CDR3 spells CASSLTGPYEQYF. CDR3 bases: TGTGCCAGCAGCTTGACGGGGCCCTACGAGCAGTACTTC. The V call is TRBV7-2, the J call TRBJ2-7, with D perhaps matching TRBD1 or TRBD2 (5 bases each). Germline CDR1 reads SGHTA; CDR2 reads FQGNSA. The germline V and J ends were trimmed by 3 bases and 2 bases, with 8 bases remaining between them. The CDR3 sequence is 13 residues long.

This chain links TRBV28 with TRBJ1-4; perhaps TRBD1 as D (5 bases). The V end lost 2 bases, the J end lost 8 bases, and 12 bases lay between the germline ends. The CDR3 is 14 amino acids. Germline V lookup: CDR1 MDHEN, CDR2 SYDVKM. CDR3: CASSLPQEGEKLFF. The DNA for the CDR3 is TGTGCCAGCAGTTTACCACAGGAGGGGGAAAAACTGTTTTTT.

The rearrangement joins TRBV28 to TRBJ1-2; 10 bases agree with TRBD1. CDR1 is MDHEN, CDR2 SYDVKM, per germline. V lost 2 bases, J lost 2 bases, and 2 bases stayed unmatched. This CDR3 contains 15 residues. CDR3 loop: CASSLPGQGNYGYTF. Here the CDR3 DNA reads TGTGCCAGCAGTTTACCGGGACAGGGGAACTATGGCTACACCTTC.

This chain uses TRBV25-1 with TRBJ2-4, with D possibly TRBD1 on 5 matching bases. The germline V and J ends were trimmed by 2 bases and 10 bases, with 9 bases remaining between them. Germline V gene data show CDR1 as MGHDK and CDR2 as SYGVNS. The CDR3 extends over 12 amino acids. As DNA, the CDR3 is TGTGCCAGCAGTGAAGGGGCACGGATTCAGTACTTC. Its protein is CASSEGARIQYF.

This clone has just one count. The chain employs TRBV5-1 and TRBJ2-1; no definite D call. Trimming took 2 bases from V and 10 from J, leaving 7 bases between them. The CDR3 length is 11 residues. Per germline, CDR1 SGHRS and CDR2 YFSETQ. The CDR3 protein is CASSFTSEQFF. CDR3 in DNA: TGCGCCAGCAGCTTCACGTCAGAGCAGTTCTTC.

The chain has TRBV7-8 and TRBJ2-1, with a tentative D call TRBD2 (6 bases). The CDR3 has 13 residues. Looked up from germline, CDR1 is SGHVS and CDR2 is FQNEAQ. V gave up 3 bases and J gave up 5 bases, with 8 bases separating them. CDR3 sequence reads: CASSFWGDNEQFF. CDR3 DNA sequence: TGTGCCAGCAGCTTTTGGGGGGACAATGAGCAGTTCTTC.

CDR3 amino acids: CASSSQGAYPSGNTIYF. The CDR3, as DNA: TGTGCCAGCAGCTCACAGGGGGCATACCCCTCTGGAAACACCATATATTTT. The chain couples TRBV27 to TRBJ1-3; 9 nucleotides line up with TRBD1. CDR3 length: 17 residues. Unmatched junction bases numbered 9, after V lost 6 bases and J lost 0 bases. Germline V gene lookup returns CDR1 MNHEY and CDR2 SMNVEV (reference sequence).

V is TRBV7-9 and J is TRBJ2-5; unclear D gene. The germline CDR1 and CDR2 sequences are SEHNR and FQNEAQ (reference sequence). This CDR3 region has 14 residues. V was shortened by 2 bases and J by 5 bases, with 12 bases between the two germline ends. As DNA, the CDR3 is TGTGCCAGCAGCTTATTTTCTGGGTTGGAGACCCAGTACTTC. Encoded protein: CASSLFSGLETQYF.

V is TRBV5-1 and J is TRBJ2-3; TRBD2 matches at 10 bases. V was clipped by 3 bases and J by 0 bases; unmatched bases: 4. Germline-derived CDR1 and CDR2 are SGHRS and YFSETQ. This CDR3 is built from 16 residues. In DNA, the CDR3 is TGCGCCAGCAGCTCGGGACTAGCGTCTAGCACAGATACGCAGTATTTT. This codes for CASSSGLASSTDTQYF.

The chain combines TRBV6-5 with TRBJ2-3; 7 positions agree with TRBD2. J was trimmed by 0 bases and V by 0 bases; bases with no gene match: 3. In germline, CDR1 is MNHEY, CDR2 SVGAGI. This CDR3 comprises 16 residues. The DNA for the CDR3 is TGTGCCAGCAGTTACTCTAGCGGGTATAGCACAGATACGCAGTATTTT. It encodes CASSYSSGYSTDTQYF.

As for this clone: Other DNA sequences in the sample encode the same CDR3. V is TRBV18 and J is TRBJ2-1, with TRBD2 matching over 12 bases. The CDR3 runs to 15 residues. The trim removed 3 bases at V and 7 bases at J, leaving 4 bases unmatched. The germline CDR1 and CDR2 sequences are KGHSH and LQKENI. In DNA form, the CDR3 reads TGTGCCAGCTCACCGACTAGCGGGAGCGGGAATGAGCAGTTCTTC. Protein product: CASSPTSGSGNEQFF.

The V call is TRBV5-1, the J call TRBJ2-3; D unresolved. The CDR3 runs 15 residues. Germline V gene data show CDR1 as SGHRS and CDR2 as YFSETQ. Between the trimmed V and J ends, which lost 3 bases and 0 bases, there was a span of 11 bases. CDR3 sequence: CASSYYPLSTDTQYF. As DNA, the CDR3 is TGCGCCAGCAGCTACTACCCCTTAAGCACAGATACGCAGTATTTT. Based on the CDR3 plus reference TRBV5-1 and TRBJ2-3, the full variable domain is KAGVTQTPRYLIKTRGQQVTLSCSPISGHRSVSWYQQTPGQGLQFLFEYFSETQRNKGNFPGRFSGRQFSNSRSEMNVSTLELGDSALYLCASSYYPLSTDTQYFGPGTRLTVL.

This clone was seen just once. This chain links TRBV6-1 with TRBJ1-2, with D perhaps TRBD1 (5 bases). The V gene lost 5 bases and the J gene lost 2 bases, with 18 bases spanning the gap. CDR3 length: 16 residues. Germline V gives CDR1 MNHNS, CDR2 SASEGT. The CDR3 sequence: CASSQDTRGANYGYTF. The CDR3 DNA reads as TGTGCCAGCAGTCAAGACACAAGGGGAGCAAACTATGGCTACACCTTC.

The V call is TRBV4-1, the J call TRBJ2-7, with 12 bases aligning to TRBD2. CDR1 is MGHRA and CDR2 is YSYEKL in the germline V gene. CDR3 length: 16 amino acids. The ends lost 1 base at V and 5 bases at J; junction bases unmatched: 6. CDR3 sequence: CASSQVLAGGRDEQYF. DNA for the CDR3: TGCGCCAGCAGCCAAGTACTAGCGGGGGGACGAGACGAGCAGTACTTC.

As concerns this clone: The same CDR3 can be traced to other DNA sequences in this sample. The rearrangement uses TRBV27 and TRBJ2-7; 7 bases align to TRBD1. Trimming at V came to 2 bases and at J to 2 bases, leaving 3 bases not matched to a gene. This CDR3 comprises 14 residues. CDR1 and CDR2 (germline): MNHEY, SMNVEV (reference sequence). The CDR3 loop reads CASSLTGAPYEQYF. The CDR3 DNA reads as TGTGCCAGCAGTTTAACAGGGGCGCCCTACGAGCAGTACTTC.

The rearrangement uses TRBV21-1 and TRBJ2-7. TRBV21-1 is shown as a pseudogene. The CDR3 contains 13 residues. CDR3 region: CASNSSEPYEQYF. CDR3 bases: TGTGCCAGCAACTCCAGTGAACCCTACGAGCAGTACTTC.

This rearrangement joins TRBV30 to TRBJ2-7, with a possible D match to TRBD2 (6 bases). The CDR3 length is 12 residues. Germline-derived CDR1 and CDR2 are GTSNPN and SVGIG (reference sequence). V was clipped by 4 bases and J by 2 bases, with 9 bases between them. For the CDR3, the DNA is TGTGCCTGGACGGAGGGGACCTACGAGCAGTACTTC. Translation gives CAWTEGTYEQYF.

This clone has just a few counts. The chain links TRBV27 to TRBJ1-3; no clear D gene. The CDR3 contains 13 residues. The ends were cut back, 6 bases at V and 8 bases at J, with 14 bases in the middle. CDR1 MNHEY and CDR2 SMNVEV come from the germline V gene (reference sequence). Here the CDR3 reads CASSPLGGDTIYF. The CDR3 bases are TGTGCCAGCAGCCCGTTGGGCGGGGACACCATATATTTT.

CDR3 nucleotide sequence: TGTGCCAGCAGCAAGGACCCGGACACTGAAGCTTTCTTT. This codes for CASSKDPDTEAFF. V is TRBV13 and J is TRBJ1-1; no clear D gene. Germline CDR1 and CDR2: PRHDT and FYEKMQ (reference sequence). The CDR3 runs 13 residues. V lost 5 bases, J lost 3 bases, and 10 bases lay in between. Together with reference TRBV13 and TRBJ1-1, the CDR3 gives the full variable domain: AAGVIQSPRHLIKEKRETATLKCYPIPRHDTVYWYQQGPGQDPQFLISFYEKMQSDKGSIPDRFSAQQFSDYHSELNMSSLELGDSALYFCASSKDPDTEAFFGQGTRLTVV.